One and the same sample provided the 5 T cell receptor beta chains below, sequenced in a study of cytomegalovirus exposure and HLA in healthy donors. The PCR was carried out with 60 Vbeta primers and 13 Jbeta primers. The data were produced by immunoSEQ multiplex PCR, yet TCRdb's version contains in-frame clones alone and is incomplete. Found here are about 160,000 clones, over 70% of them singletons; the top ten hold 1.3%. The sample comprised PBMCs. The source of these receptors is a middle-aged man in good health and CMV-seropositive.

V and J are TRBV9 and TRBJ2-5, with 9 bases aligning to TRBD1. Germline V gene lookup returns CDR1 SGDLS and CDR2 YYNGEE. The CDR3 covers 14 residues. The V gene end was trimmed by 2 bases and the J gene end by 4 bases; junction bases not matched to a gene: 3. The CDR3 sequence: CASSVTGGVETQYF. For the CDR3, the DNA is TGTGCCAGCAGCGTGACAGGGGGAGTAGAGACCCAGTACTTC.

The CDR3 region is CASSFMNPPGTSNTQYF. The CDR3 region has the DNA TGTGCCAGCAGTTTCATGAACCCCCCCGGGACTTCGAATACGCAGTATTTT. The chain is built from TRBV28 and TRBJ2-3, with D perhaps matching TRBD2 (6 bases). The ends were cut back, 3 bases at V and 7 bases at J, with 23 bases in the middle. Germline lookup yields CDR1 MDHEN and CDR2 SYDVKM. There are 17 residues in the CDR3.

The V and J genes are TRBV7-3 and TRBJ2-1; 7 bases line up with TRBD1. The CDR3 length is 15 residues. Trimming took 1 base from V and 6 from J; bases not matched to a gene: 6. Germline-derived CDR1 and CDR2 are SGHTA and FQGTGA. The DNA for the CDR3 is TGTGCCAGCAGCTTAAGTGGGACAGTTATCAATGAGCAGTTCTTC. Amino acid sequence: CASSLSGTVINEQFF.

The chain recombines TRBV18 with TRBJ2-2; D gene uncertain. This CDR3 is built from 14 residues. Per the germline V gene, CDR1 is KGHSH and CDR2 is LQKENI. V was shortened by 3 bases and J by 2 bases, with 7 bases between the two germline ends. CDR3 sequence reads: CASSPRPNTGELFF. CDR3 in DNA: TGTGCCAGCTCACCCCGTCCCAACACCGGGGAGCTGTTTTTT.

The CDR3 region has the DNA TGCGCCAGCAGCCCCCCCGGGACAGGGGACAACGAGCAGTACTTC. Residues: CASSPPGTGDNEQYF. The rearrangement joins TRBV5-1 to TRBJ2-7, with 10 nucleotides matching TRBD1. Germline values: CDR1 SGHRS, CDR2 YFSETQ. Trimming took 4 bases from V and 5 from J; bases not matched to a gene: 9. The CDR3 covers 15 residues.